This T cell receptor beta chain originates from a study of shared clonotypes between healthy human individuals. General study results and limits: Memory subsets had estimated richness that was generally smaller than that of naive subsets.

The CDR3 is 15 amino acids. V lost 7 bases to trimming and J lost 2 bases, with 15 bases between them. From germline, CDR1 is LNHDA and CDR2 SQIVND (reference sequence). Sorted subsets were amplified in replicate PCRs using 200 to 250 ng DNA, some 31,000 T cell genomes. This table comes from immunoSEQ multiplex PCR, and its TCRdb copy is limited to in-frame clones, with some not included. The sample lists about 820,000 clones; 92% were seen once. Cells designated naive CD8 were CD45RO-negative and were positively selected for CCR7, with terminally differentiated effector memory CD45RA+ cells excluded. Turning to this clone: The antigen is unknown.

The origin of this receptor is a man aged 30-40 years in good health. This rearrangement joins TRBV19 to TRBJ1-5; D call uncertain. Input material: naive CD8+ T cells sorted from blood. In nucleotides, the CDR3 is TGTGCCAGTAAAGAGGAGGCGATTGGCAATCAGCCCCAGCATTTT. Its translation is CASKEEAIGNQPQHF. The full variable domain, rest sourced from reference TRBV19 and TRBJ1-5, is DGGITQSPKYLFRKEGQNVTLSCEQNLNHDAMYWYRQDPGQGLRLIYYSQIVNDFQKGDIAEGYSVSREKKESFPLTVTSAQKNPTAFYLCASKEEAIGNQPQHFGDGTRLSIL.